This TCR beta chain is drawn from a study of identifying expanded T cells in peripheral blood. This clone has a handful of counts. Its specificity is not known. Here immunoSEQ multiplex PCR was the method, and the copy in TCRdb shows in-frame clones only, minus some. The sample gives around 100,000 clones, about 87% of which show up once; roughly 13% is in the top ten. Study-wide results and limits: Technical replicates showed around 1.1 changed clones; roughly two weeks 15 to 20; four weeks 19.

V gave up 6 bases and J gave up 1 base, with 18 bases separating them. This CDR3 contains 16 residues. Germline V gives CDR1 LNHDA, CDR2 SQIVND (reference sequence). This sequence originates from a person aged 18 to 70 in good health. The chain recombines TRBV19 with TRBJ1-1, with D tentatively TRBD1 (5 bases). Specimen: blood. The CDR3 is CASRPAGRERNTEAFF. CDR3 sequence (DNA): TGTGCCAGTAGACCGGCAGGGAGGGAGAGGAACACTGAAGCTTTCTTT.